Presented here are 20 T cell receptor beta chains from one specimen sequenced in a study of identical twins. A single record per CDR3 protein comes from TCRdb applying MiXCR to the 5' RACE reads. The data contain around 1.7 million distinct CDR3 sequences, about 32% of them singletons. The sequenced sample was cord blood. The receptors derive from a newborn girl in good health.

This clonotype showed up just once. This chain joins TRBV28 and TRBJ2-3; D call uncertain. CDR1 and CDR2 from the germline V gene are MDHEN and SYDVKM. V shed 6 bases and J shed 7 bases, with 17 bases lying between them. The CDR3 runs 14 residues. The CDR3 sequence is CASRPRYSFYTQYF. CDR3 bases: TGTGCCAGCAGGCCCCGTTATTCCTTCTATACGCAGTATTTT.

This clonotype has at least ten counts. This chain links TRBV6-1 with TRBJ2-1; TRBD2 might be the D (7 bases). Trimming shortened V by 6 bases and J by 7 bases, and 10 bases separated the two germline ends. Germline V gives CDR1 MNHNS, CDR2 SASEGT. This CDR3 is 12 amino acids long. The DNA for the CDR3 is TGTGCCAGCAGGGGAGGGGGAAATGAGCAGTTCTTC. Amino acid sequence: CASRGGGNEQFF.

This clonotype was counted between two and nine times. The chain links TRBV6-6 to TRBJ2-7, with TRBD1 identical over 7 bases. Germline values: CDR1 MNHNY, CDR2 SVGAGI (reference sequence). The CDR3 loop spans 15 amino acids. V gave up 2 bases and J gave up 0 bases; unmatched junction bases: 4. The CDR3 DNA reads TGTGCCAGCAGTTACCCGCGACAGGGCTCCTACGAGCAGTACTTC. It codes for CASSYPRQGSYEQYF.

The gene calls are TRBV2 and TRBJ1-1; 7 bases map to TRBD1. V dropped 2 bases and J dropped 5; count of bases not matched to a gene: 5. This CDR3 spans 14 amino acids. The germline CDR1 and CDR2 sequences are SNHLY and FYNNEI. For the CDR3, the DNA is TGTGCCAGCAGTGAACACAGGGGCGGGACTGAAGCTTTCTTT. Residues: CASSEHRGGTEAFF.

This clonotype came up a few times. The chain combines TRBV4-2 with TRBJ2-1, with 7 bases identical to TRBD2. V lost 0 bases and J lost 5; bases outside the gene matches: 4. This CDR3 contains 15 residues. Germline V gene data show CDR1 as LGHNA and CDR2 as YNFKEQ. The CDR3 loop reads CASSQEWTRNNEQFF. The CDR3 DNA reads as TGTGCCAGCAGCCAAGAATGGACTAGAAACAATGAGCAGTTCTTC.

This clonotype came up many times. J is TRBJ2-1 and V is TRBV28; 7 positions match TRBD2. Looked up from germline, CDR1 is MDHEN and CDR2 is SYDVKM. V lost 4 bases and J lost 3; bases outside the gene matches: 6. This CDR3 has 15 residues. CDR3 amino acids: CASSSSSGNYNEQFF. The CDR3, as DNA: TGTGCCAGCAGTTCGTCTAGCGGAAACTACAATGAGCAGTTCTTC. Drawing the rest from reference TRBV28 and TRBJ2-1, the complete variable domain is DVKVTQSSRYLVKRTGEKVFLECVQDMDHENMFWYRQDPGLGLRLIYFSYDVKMKEKGDIPEGYSVSREKKERFSLILESASTNQTSMYLCASSSSSGNYNEQFFGPGTRLTVL.

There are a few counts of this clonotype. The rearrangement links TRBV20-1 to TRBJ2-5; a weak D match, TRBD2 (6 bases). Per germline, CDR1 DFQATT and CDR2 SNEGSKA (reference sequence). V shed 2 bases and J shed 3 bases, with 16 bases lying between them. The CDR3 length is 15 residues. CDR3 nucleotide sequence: TGCAGTGCTAGATTCGGGACTTTTAAAAAAGAGACCCAGTACTTC. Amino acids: CSARFGTFKKETQYF.

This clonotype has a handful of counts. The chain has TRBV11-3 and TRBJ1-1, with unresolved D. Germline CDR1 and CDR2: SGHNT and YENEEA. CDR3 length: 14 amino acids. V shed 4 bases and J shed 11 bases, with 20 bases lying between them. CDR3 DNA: TGTGCCAGCAGCTCCGCCCTTTGGGGTCCTCGGGCTTTCTTT. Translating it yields CASSSALWGPRAFF.

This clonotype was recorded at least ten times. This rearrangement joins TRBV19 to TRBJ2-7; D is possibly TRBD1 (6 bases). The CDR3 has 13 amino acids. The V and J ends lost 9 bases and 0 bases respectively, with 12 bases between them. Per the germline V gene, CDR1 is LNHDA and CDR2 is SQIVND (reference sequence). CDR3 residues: CASSPGHSYEQYF. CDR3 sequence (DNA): TGTGCCAGCAGTCCGGGACACTCCTACGAGCAGTACTTC. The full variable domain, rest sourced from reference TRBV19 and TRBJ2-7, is DGGITQSPKYLFRKEGQNVTLSCEQNLNHDAMYWYRQDPGQGLRLIYYSQIVNDFQKGDIAEGYSVSREKKESFPLTVTSAQKNPTAFYLCASSPGHSYEQYFGPGTRLTVT.

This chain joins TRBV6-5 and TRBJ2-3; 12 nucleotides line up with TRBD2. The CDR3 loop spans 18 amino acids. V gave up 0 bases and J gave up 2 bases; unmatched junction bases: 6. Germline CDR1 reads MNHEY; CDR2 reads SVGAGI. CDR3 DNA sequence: TGTGCCAGCAGTTACTCGGGACTAGCGGGCGCCTACACAGATACGCAGTATTTT. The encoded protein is CASSYSGLAGAYTDTQYF.

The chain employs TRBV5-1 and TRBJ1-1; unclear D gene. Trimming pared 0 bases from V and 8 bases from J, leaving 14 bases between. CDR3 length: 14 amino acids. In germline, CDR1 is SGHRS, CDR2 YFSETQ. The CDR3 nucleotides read TGCGCCAGCAGCTTGGCCGCTAGGAGGGAGGAAGCTTTCTTT. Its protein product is CASSLAARREEAFF.

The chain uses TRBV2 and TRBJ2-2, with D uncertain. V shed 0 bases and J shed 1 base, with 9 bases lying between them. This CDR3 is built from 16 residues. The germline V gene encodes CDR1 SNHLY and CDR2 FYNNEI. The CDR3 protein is CASSEALPLNTGELFF. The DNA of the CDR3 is TGTGCCAGCAGTGAAGCGCTTCCCTTGAACACCGGGGAGCTGTTTTTT.

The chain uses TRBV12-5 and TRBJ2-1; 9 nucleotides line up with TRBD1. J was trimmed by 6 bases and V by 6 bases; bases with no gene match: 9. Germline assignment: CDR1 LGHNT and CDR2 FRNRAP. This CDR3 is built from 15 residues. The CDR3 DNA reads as TGTGCTAGTGGCCGTGACAGGGGGGAATTCAATGAGCAGTTCTTC. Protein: CASGRDRGEFNEQFF.

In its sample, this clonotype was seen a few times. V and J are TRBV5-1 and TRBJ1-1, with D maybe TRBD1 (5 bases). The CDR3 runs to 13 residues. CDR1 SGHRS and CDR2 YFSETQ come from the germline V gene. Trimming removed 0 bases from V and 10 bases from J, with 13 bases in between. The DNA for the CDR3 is TGCGCCAGCAGCTTGGGGGGCTCCTCTCGAGCTTTCTTT. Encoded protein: CASSLGGSSRAFF.

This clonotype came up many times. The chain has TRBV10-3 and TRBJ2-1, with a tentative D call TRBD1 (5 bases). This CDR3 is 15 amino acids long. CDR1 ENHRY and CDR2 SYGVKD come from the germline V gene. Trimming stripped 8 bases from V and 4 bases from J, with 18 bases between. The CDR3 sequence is CAIGAITSRYNEQFF. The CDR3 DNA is TGTGCCATCGGGGCTATCACCTCACGTTACAATGAGCAGTTCTTC.

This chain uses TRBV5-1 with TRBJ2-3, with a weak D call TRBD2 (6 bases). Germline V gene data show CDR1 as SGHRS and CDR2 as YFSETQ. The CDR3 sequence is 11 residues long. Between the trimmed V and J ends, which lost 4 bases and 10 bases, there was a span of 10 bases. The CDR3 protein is CASSHGGPQYF. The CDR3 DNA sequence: TGCGCCAGCAGCCACGGGGGACCGCAGTATTTT.

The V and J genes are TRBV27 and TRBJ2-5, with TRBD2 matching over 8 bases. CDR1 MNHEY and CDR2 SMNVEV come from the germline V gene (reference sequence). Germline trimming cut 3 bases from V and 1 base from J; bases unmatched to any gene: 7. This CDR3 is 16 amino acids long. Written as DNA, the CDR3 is TGTGCCAGCAGTTTGCGGGTAGCGGGGCTCCAAGAGACCCAGTACTTC. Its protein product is CASSLRVAGLQETQYF.

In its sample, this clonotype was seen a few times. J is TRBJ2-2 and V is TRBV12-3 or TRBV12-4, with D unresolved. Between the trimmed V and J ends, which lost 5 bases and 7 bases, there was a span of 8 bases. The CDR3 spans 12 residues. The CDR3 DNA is TGTGCCAGCAGTCTCAGTATCGGGGAGCTGTTTTTT. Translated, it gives CASSLSIGELFF.

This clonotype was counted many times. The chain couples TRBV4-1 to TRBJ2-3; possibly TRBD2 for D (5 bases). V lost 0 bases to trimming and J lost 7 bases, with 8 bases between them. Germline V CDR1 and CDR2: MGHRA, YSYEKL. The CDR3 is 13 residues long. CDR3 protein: CASSQDGGYTQYF. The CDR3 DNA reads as TGCGCCAGCAGCCAAGATGGCGGGTATACGCAGTATTTT.

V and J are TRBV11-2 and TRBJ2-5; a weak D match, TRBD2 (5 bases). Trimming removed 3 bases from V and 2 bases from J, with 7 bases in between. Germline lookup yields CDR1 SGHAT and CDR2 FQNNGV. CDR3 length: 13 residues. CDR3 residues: CASSFWTQETQYF. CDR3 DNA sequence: TGTGCCAGCAGCTTTTGGACTCAAGAGACCCAGTACTTC.